Detailed here is one T cell receptor (beta chain). Donors were healthy HIV-negative adults without recent acute infections or vaccinations. About 90 million PBMCs supplied genomic DNA for unsorted samples. The length of the CDR3 is 12 residues. V lost 4 bases, J lost 7 bases, and 8 bases lay in between. Germline V gene data show CDR1 as SGHTA and CDR2 as FQGTGA. Every immunoSEQ plate was one replicate of a subset's evenly spread DNA. Among the unsorted PBMC samples, replicate PCRs used roughly 300 ng DNA, approximately 30,000 T cell genomes. Data came from immunoSEQ multiplex PCR; TCRdb stores just in-frame clones and leaves some out. Here the sample spans about 530,000 clones, 60% to 80% being singletons. The data belong to a study of shared clonotypes between healthy human individuals.

This rearrangement joins TRBV7-3 to TRBJ2-1; no reliable D call. Sample: PBMCs. This TCR was recovered from a woman in her thirties or forties in good health. Some clones in this sample may be carry-over from other donors' samples. The CDR3: CASSSGLNEQFF. CDR3 DNA: TGTGCCAGCAGCTCCGGGTTGAATGAGCAGTTCTTC. Combining the CDR3 with reference TRBV7-3 and TRBJ2-1 gives the whole variable domain GAGVSQTPSNKVTEKGKYVELRCDPISGHTALYWYRQSLGQGPEFLIYFQGTGAADDSGLPNDRFFAVRPEGSVSTLKIQRTERGDSAVYLCASSSGLNEQFFGPGTRLTVL.